Below, one T cell receptor (beta chain) is given with its context. The junction differs from germline at one of its ends, possibly a read error. This specimen comes from a study of technical replicates of blood from a few donors. Libraries were prepared by immunoSEQ multiplex PCR; TCRdb keeps only in-frame clonotypes and omits some of them. The sample consists of about 82,000 clones, roughly 95% of them appearing once. This CDR3 has 14 residues. Germline V CDR1 and CDR2: SSHAT, FNYEAQ (reference sequence). The chain recombines TRBV7-7 with TRBJ2-3, with D maybe TRBD1 (6 bases). Sequenced sample: T cells isolated from PBMCs. The receptor comes from a human donor in good health. The CDR3 region is CASSRDTSTDTQYF. The CDR3 region has the DNA TGTGCTAGCAGCCGGGACACCTCCACAGATACGCAGTATTTT.